The clone carrying this T cell receptor beta chain was observed a few times. CDR1 and CDR2 (germline): SGHRS, YFSETQ. The V end lost 3 bases, the J end lost 3 bases, and 18 bases lay between the germline ends. This CDR3 spans 16 amino acids. These data come from a study of T cell responses to AZD1222 COVID-19 vaccine. Sequencing used immunoSEQ multiplex PCR; TCRdb keeps in-frame clones, though not all of them. Here the sample spans under 95,000 clones, roughly nine tenths being singletons. The source was peripheral blood, collected on day 0 of AZD1222 vaccination. This chain links TRBV5-1 with TRBJ1-1; perhaps TRBD1 as D (6 bases). The clonotype comes from an adult in good health. The CDR3, as DNA: TGCGCCAGCAGCTCGAAAGAACAGGGAGGGGACACTGAAGCTTTCTTT. It codes for CASSSKEQGGDTEAFF.